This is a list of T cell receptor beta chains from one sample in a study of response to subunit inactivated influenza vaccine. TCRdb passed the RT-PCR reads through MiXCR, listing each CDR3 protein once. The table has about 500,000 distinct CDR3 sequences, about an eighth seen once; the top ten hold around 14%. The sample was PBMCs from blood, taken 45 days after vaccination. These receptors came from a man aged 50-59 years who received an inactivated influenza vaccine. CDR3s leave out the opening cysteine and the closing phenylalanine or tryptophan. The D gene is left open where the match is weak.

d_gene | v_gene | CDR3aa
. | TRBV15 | ATSISLRDSYNEQF
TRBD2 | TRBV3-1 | ASSQVRGRMNNEQF
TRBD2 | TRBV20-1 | SARKLAGGPDTQY
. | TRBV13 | ASSFNWRGSALRHEQF
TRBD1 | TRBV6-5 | ASSYIQGDVEQY
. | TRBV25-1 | ASSDLRGYEQY
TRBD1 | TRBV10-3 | AISAGQGTEAF
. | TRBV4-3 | ASSQDRVSSYEQY
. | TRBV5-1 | ASSSGVVVYEQY
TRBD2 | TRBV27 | ASSLSTSGADTQY
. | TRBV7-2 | ASSPRGGGNTEAF
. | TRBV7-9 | ASSLAQTGEQY
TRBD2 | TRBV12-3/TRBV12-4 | ASRPSGSYEQY
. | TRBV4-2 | ASSQEKAKGSSYNEQF
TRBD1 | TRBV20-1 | SATLGTGTIYGYT
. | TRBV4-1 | ASSHPGPTNQPQH
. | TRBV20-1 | SASLPGSYNEQF
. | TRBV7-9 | ASSPPTGLAKNIQY
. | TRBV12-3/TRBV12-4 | ASSPNQRGYT
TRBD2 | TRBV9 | ASSVESGRVYNEQF
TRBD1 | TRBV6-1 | ASRSTGVTYGYT
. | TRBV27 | ASSTLPAGDEQF
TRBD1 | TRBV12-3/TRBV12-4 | ASRGQGRYEQY
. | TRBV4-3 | ASSQDPWASSETQY
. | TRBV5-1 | ASSDPSSTDTQY
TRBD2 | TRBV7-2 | ASSITGLAYSTDTQY